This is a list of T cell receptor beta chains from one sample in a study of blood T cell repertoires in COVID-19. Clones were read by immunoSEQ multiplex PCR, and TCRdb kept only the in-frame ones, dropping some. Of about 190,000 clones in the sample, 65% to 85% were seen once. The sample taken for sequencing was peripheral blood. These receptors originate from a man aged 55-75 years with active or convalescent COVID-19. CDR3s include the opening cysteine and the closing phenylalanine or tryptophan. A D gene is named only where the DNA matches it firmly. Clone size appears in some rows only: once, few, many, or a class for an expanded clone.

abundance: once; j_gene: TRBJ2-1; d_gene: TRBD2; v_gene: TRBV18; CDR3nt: TGTGCCAGCTCACTACTAGCGGGAGAGGAGCAGTTCTTC; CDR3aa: CASSLLAGEEQFF
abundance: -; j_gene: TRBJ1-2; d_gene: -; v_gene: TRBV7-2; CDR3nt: TGTGCCAGCAGCCTACGACAAAACTATGGCTACACCTTC; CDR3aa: CASSLRQNYGYTF
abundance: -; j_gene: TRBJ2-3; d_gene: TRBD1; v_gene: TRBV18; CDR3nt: TGTGCCAGCTCCAAACAGGGGGGCACAGATACGCAGTATTTT; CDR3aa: CASSKQGGTDTQYF
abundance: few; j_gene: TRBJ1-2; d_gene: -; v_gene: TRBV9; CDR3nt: TGTGCCAGCAGCTCGGGGTCCCTGGCTGATGGCTACACCTTC; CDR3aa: CASSSGSLADGYTF
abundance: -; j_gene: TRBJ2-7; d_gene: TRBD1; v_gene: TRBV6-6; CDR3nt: TGTGCCAGCAGCCAACCGGGACAGGTATCCTACGAGCAGTACTTC; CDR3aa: CASSQPGQVSYEQYF
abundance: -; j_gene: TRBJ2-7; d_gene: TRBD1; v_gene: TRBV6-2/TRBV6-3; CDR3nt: TGTGCCAGCAGTTACTCCCTTGGACAGGGGACCTACGAGCAGTACTTC; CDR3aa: CASSYSLGQGTYEQYF
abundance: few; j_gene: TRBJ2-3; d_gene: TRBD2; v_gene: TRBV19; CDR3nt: TGTGCCAGTAGTCTACTAGCGGGAGTGGGTACAGATACGCAGTATTTT; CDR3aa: CASSLLAGVGTDTQYF
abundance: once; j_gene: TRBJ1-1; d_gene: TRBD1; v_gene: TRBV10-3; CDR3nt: TGTGCCGTCACAGGGGGTTCGGGCACTGAAGCTTTCTTT; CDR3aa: CAVTGGSGTEAFF
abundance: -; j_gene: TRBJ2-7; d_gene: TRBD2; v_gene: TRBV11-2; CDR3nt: TGTGCCAGCAGCCCCCAGCGGGAGGGCCTTCGCGAGCAGTACTTC; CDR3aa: CASSPQREGLREQYF
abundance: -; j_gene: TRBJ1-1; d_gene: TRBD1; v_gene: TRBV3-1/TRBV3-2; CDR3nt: TGTGCCAGCAGCCAAGGAGGACAGGGGAGGTCGAAAGCTTTCTTT; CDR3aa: CASSQGGQGRSKAFF
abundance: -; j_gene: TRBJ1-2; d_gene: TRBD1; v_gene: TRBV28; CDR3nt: TGTGCCAGCACCTTTACGGGACAGTCGGAGGGTAACTATGGCTACACCTTC; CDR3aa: CASTFTGQSEGNYGYTF
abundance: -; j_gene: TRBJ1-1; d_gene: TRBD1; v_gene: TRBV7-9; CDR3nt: TGTGCCAGCAGCTTAGCGTGGGGGGACAGGGGGAACACTGAAGCTTTCTTT; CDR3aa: CASSLAWGDRGNTEAFF
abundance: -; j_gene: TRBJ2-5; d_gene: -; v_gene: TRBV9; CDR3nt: TGTGCCAGCAGCGTAGCCAGTAAAGAGACCCAGTACTTC; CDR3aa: CASSVASKETQYF
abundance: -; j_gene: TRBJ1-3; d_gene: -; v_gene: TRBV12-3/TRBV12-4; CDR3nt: TGTGCCACGGGAAGTTACTCTGGAAACACCATATATTTT; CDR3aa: CATGSYSGNTIYF
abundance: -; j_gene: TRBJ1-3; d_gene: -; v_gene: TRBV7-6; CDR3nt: TGTGCCAGCAGCTTAACGCAGAGGGCTGGAAACACCATATATTTT; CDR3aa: CASSLTQRAGNTIYF
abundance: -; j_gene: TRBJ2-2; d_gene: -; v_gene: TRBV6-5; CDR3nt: TGTGCCAGCAGCAAAAGTACAGCGAACACCGGGGAGCTGTTTTTT; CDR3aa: CASSKSTANTGELFF
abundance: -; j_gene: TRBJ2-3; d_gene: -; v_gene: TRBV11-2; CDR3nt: TGTGCCAGCAGCTTTACGGTGGCGGGACGCACAGATACGCAGTATTTT; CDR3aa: CASSFTVAGRTDTQYF
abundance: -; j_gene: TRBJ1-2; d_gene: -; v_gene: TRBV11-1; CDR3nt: TGTGCCAGCAGCTTAGCCTCCGCTAACTATGGCTACACCTTC; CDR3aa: CASSLASANYGYTF
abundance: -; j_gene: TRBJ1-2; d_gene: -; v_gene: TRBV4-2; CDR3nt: TGTGCCAGCAGCGGGCACGGTCGAAAAGGCTACACCTTC; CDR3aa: CASSGHGRKGYTF
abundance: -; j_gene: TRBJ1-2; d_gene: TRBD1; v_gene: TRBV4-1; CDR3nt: TGCGCCAGCAGCCCTACACAGGGACAGGGACGGAGGGGCGATGGCTACACCTTC; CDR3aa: CASSPTQGQGRRGDGYTF
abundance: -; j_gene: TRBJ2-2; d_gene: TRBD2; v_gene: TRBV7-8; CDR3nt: TGTGCCAGCAGCTTAAGGCCTAGCGGCCAAAGCACCGGGGAGCTGTTTTTT; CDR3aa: CASSLRPSGQSTGELFF
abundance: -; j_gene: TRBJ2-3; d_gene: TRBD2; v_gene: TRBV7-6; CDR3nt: TGTGCCAGCAGCGTAATAGCGGGAGAGACAGATACGCAGTATTTT; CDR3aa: CASSVIAGETDTQYF
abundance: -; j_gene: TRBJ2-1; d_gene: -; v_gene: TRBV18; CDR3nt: TGTGCCAGCTCACCACCTGAGCGGCCCAAACCCGGGGATGAGCAGTTCTTC; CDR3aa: CASSPPERPKPGDEQFF
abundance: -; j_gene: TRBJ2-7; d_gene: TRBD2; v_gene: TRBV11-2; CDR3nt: TGTGCCAGCAGCAAAGAGGGGACTAGCCGCTCCTACGAGCAGTACTTC; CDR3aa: CASSKEGTSRSYEQYF
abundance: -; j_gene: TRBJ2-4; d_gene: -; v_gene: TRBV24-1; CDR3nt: TGTGCCACCAGTGACTCCTCCCCGGCCAAAAACATTCAGTACTTC; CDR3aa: CATSDSSPAKNIQYF
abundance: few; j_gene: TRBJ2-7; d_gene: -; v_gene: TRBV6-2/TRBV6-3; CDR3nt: TGTGCCAGCAGCTCCATCTCCTACGAGCAGTACTTC; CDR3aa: CASSSISYEQYF
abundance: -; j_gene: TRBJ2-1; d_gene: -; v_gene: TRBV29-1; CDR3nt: TGCAGCGACCCTCTGGGGCTGGATTACAATGAGCAGTTCTTC; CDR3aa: CSDPLGLDYNEQFF
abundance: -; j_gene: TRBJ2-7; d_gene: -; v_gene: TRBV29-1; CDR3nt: TGCAGCGTCACCACTAATCTTAACCGCTACGAGCAGTACTTC; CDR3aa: CSVTTNLNRYEQYF
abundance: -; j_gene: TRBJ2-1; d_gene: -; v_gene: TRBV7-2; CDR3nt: TGTGCCAGCAGCCCGGGACTTCTTCACAATGAGCAGTTCTTC; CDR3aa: CASSPGLLHNEQFF
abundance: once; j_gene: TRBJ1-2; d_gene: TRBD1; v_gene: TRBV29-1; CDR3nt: TGCAGCGCAACAGGGGATTCTAACTATGGCTACACCTTC; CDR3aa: CSATGDSNYGYTF
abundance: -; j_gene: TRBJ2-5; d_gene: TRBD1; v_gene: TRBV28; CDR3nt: TGTGCCAGCAGCCGACAGGGATTGGAAGAGACCCAGTACTTC; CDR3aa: CASSRQGLEETQYF
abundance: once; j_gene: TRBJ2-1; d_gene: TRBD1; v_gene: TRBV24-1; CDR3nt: TGTGCCACCAGTGATTCCCCCGGGACAGGGTCTAATGAGCAGTTCTTC; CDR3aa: CATSDSPGTGSNEQFF
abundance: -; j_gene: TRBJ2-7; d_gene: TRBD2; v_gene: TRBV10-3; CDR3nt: TGTGCCATCAGTGACCCTAACTTAGCGGGAGATCCCTACGAGCAGTACTTC; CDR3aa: CAISDPNLAGDPYEQYF
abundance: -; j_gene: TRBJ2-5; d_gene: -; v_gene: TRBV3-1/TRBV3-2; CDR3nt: TGTGCCAGCAGTCTAACCGACCAAGAGACCCAGTACTTC; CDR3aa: CASSLTDQETQYF
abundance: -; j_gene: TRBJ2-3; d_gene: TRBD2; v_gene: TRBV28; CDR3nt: TGTGCCAGCAGCCCTCAAAGCGGGAGGGCCACAGATACGCAGTATTTT; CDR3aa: CASSPQSGRATDTQYF
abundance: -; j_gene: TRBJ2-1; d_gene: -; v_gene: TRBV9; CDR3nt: TGTGCCAGCAGCGTACTCCGAGGATCTGATGAGCAGTTCTTC; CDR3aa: CASSVLRGSDEQFF
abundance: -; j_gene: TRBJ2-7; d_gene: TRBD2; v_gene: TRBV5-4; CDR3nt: TGTGCCAGCAGCGGGGTAGTAGCGGGAGGCGAGCAGTACTTC; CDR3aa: CASSGVVAGGEQYF
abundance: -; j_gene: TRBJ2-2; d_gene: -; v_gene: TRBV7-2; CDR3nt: TGTGCCAGCAGCTTACAGGGTATGGGGAACACCGGGGAGCTGTTTTTT; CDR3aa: CASSLQGMGNTGELFF
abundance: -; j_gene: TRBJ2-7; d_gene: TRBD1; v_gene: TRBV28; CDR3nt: TGTGCCAGCAGTAGGGGACAGGGGATTACCTACGAGCAGTACTTC; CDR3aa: CASSRGQGITYEQYF
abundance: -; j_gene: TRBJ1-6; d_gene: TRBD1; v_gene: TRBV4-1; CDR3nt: TGCGCCAGCAGCCAAGGGGGGACAGGGGGTAATTCACCCCTCCACTTT; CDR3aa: CASSQGGTGGNSPLHF
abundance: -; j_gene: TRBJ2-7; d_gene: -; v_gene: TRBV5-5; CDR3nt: TGTGCCAGCAGCTTGGCGATGGGGACACCCTACGAGCAGTACTTC; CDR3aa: CASSLAMGTPYEQYF
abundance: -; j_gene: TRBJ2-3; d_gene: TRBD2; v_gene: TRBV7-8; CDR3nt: TGTGCCAGCAGCACGCTGAAGCGGGAGGGCGGTAGAAATACGCAGTATTTT; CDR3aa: CASSTLKREGGRNTQYF
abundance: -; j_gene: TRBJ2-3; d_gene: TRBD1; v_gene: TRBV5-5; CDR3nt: TGTGCCAGCAGCTTGGGCAGGGGGCGTCCGTTGCCGTATTTT; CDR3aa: CASSLGRGRPLPYF
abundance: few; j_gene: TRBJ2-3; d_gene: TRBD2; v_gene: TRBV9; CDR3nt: TGTGCCAGCAGCAACATCCGGGGGGTGGAGAGTTACACAGATACGCAGTATTTT; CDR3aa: CASSNIRGVESYTDTQYF
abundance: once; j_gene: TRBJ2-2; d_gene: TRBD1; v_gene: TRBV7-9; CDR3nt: TGTTTCCAGGGGGCATACACCGGGGAGCTGTTTTTT; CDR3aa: CFQGAYTGELFF
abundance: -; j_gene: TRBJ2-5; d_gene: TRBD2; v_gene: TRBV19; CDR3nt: TGTGCCAGTAGTACCCCGGGACTAGCGGGAGTGGAGACCCAGTACTTC; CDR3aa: CASSTPGLAGVETQYF
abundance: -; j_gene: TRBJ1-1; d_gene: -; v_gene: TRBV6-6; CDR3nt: TGTGCCATAGGACAGTTAACTGAAGCTTTCTTT; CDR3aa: CAIGQLTEAFF
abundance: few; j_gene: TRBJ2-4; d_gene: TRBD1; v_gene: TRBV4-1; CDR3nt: TGCGCCAGCAGCCAAACCGGGACAGGGGGGAGGGCCAAAAACATTCAGTACTTC; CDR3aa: CASSQTGTGGRAKNIQYF
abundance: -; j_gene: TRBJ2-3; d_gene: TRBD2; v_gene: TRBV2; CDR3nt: TGTGCCAGCAGTTTAGGGACTAGCGGGAGTTATACAGATACGCAGTATTTT; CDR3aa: CASSLGTSGSYTDTQYF
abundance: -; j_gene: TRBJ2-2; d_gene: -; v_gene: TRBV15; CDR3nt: TGTGCCACCAGCTCCTTAGGGGGACAAATAACCGGGGAGCTGTTTTTT; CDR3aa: CATSSLGGQITGELFF